This is a list of T cell receptor beta chains from one sample in a study of cytomegalovirus exposure and HLA in healthy donors. Profiling relied on immunoSEQ multiplex PCR, and the TCRdb table lists in-frame clones only, not all of them. The sample shows about 160,000 clones, 70% to 80% of them seen only once. Sequenced input: PBMCs. These receptors were collected from a middle-aged woman in good health and CMV-seronegative. CDR3s include the opening cysteine and the closing phenylalanine or tryptophan. D genes are given only for firm matches. A row's size may be missing; if present it is once, few, many or a size class.

clone size	V gene	D gene	J gene	CDR3 DNA	CDR3 protein
once	TRBV11-2	.	TRBJ2-7	TGTGCCAGCAGCTTAGATCAGGGGTGGTACGAGCAGTACTTC	CASSLDQGWYEQYF
.	TRBV5-1	TRBD1	TRBJ1-1	TGCGCCAGCAGCGGACAGGGGCCAGACACTGAAGCTTTCTTT	CASSGQGPDTEAFF
.	TRBV6-1	TRBD1	TRBJ2-7	TGTGCCAGCAGTAGCGGGACAGGGGGCCAAAACGAGCAGTACTTC	CASSSGTGGQNEQYF
.	TRBV6-1	TRBD2	TRBJ2-1	TGTGCCAGCAAGTTTAGCGGGCGCGAGCAGTTCTTC	CASKFSGREQFF
.	TRBV5-4	.	TRBJ2-5	TGTGCCAGCAGCTTGGGAGGGAGTGGCGGGGAGACCCAGTACTTC	CASSLGGSGGETQYF
.	TRBV5-1	.	TRBJ1-1	TGCGCCAGCTCTAGACAGCCAACTAACACTGAAGCTTTCTTT	CASSRQPTNTEAFF
.	TRBV10-3	.	TRBJ2-2	TGTGCCATCAGCCCCGGGACTCCTAACACCGGGGAGCTGTTTTTT	CAISPGTPNTGELFF
.	TRBV16	TRBD1	TRBJ1-2	TGTGCCAGCAGCCAATTAGGGGACAGTGTGAAAGGCTACACCTTC	CASSQLGDSVKGYTF
.	TRBV7-8	.	TRBJ1-5	TGTGCCAGCAGCTCACTAGGGGGGGGCAATCAGCCCCAGCATTTT	CASSSLGGGNQPQHF
.	TRBV11-1	TRBD2	TRBJ2-1	TGTGCCAGCAGCTTTGACGGCGGGAGGGCCTACAATGAGCAGTTCTTC	CASSFDGGRAYNEQFF
.	TRBV7-3	.	TRBJ2-2	TGTGCCAGCAGCGGACAAAAGAACACCGGGGAGCTGTTTTTT	CASSGQKNTGELFF
.	TRBV2	.	TRBJ1-4	TGTGCCAGCAGTCGGACATCAACTAATGAAAAACTGTTTTTT	CASSRTSTNEKLFF
.	TRBV7-3	TRBD2	TRBJ2-7	TGTGCCAGCAGCTTAAGGCCGGGGGGGGCCTACGAGCAGTACTTC	CASSLRPGGAYEQYF
.	TRBV5-4	TRBD1	TRBJ2-3	TGTGCCAGCAGCCAACCCGGGACAGGGGGGGGAAATACGCAGTATTTT	CASSQPGTGGGNTQYF
.	TRBV5-1	TRBD2	TRBJ2-1	TGCGCCAGCAGCCTTGGACTAGCATCGTACGAGCAGTTCTTC	CASSLGLASYEQFF
.	TRBV5-6	TRBD2	TRBJ2-3	TGTGCCAGCAGCCTAGCGGGAGGGGCAGATACGCAGTATTTT	CASSLAGGADTQYF
.	TRBV7-2	TRBD2	TRBJ2-7	TGTGCCAGCAGCTTTAGCGGACTAGCGGGAGGATTCGAGCAGTACTTC	CASSFSGLAGGFEQYF
few	TRBV6-1	TRBD2	TRBJ2-7	TGTGCCAGCGAGTCCCTAGCGGCATCCTACGAGCAGTACTTC	CASESLAASYEQYF
.	TRBV11-2	TRBD1	TRBJ2-7	TGTGCCAGCAGCCCACCGGGACAGGGGGTTTACGAGCAGTACTTC	CASSPPGQGVYEQYF
few	TRBV5-6	TRBD1	TRBJ1-1	TGTGCCAGCAGCTTGCTACAGGGGGGCCGGAGAGGGACTGAAGCTTTCTTT	CASSLLQGGRRGTEAFF
few	TRBV5-5	.	TRBJ2-7	TGTGCCAGCAGCTTGGACATCTGGCAGCAGTACTTC	CASSLDIWQQYF
.	TRBV2	TRBD1	TRBJ1-1	TGTGCCAGCAGTGTGGGACAGGGGAACACTGAAGCTTTCTTT	CASSVGQGNTEAFF
.	TRBV15	.	TRBJ2-2	TGTGCCACCAGCAGAGAACAAGGGAGAGCGGGGGAGCTGTTTTTT	CATSREQGRAGELFF
.	TRBV6-5	.	TRBJ2-3	TGTGCCAGCAGTTACACAGGTTTCACAGATACGCAGTATTTT	CASSYTGFTDTQYF
.	TRBV27	.	TRBJ1-1	TGTGCCAGCAGTCTCCGACCTCGACAGGATTCGAACACTGAAGCTTTCTTT	CASSLRPRQDSNTEAFF
.	TRBV28	.	TRBJ2-7	TGTGCCAGCAGTTTCAAGGGGGTGACTAGCACCGAGCAGTACTTC	CASSFKGVTSTEQYF
.	TRBV30	TRBD1	TRBJ2-1	TGTGCCCGTTGGGACAGGGGGAATGAGCAGTTCTTC	CARWDRGNEQFF
.	TRBV27	TRBD2	TRBJ2-5	TGTGCCAGCAGTTACTTAGCGGGAGCGAGTCCCCAAGAGACCCAGTACTTC	CASSYLAGASPQETQYF
.	TRBV28	TRBD1	TRBJ2-3	TGTGCCAGCAGTCACCCGGGACAGGGGGGAACAGATACGCAGTATTTT	CASSHPGQGGTDTQYF
few	TRBV7-9	TRBD1	TRBJ2-7	TGTGCCAGCAGCTTACTGGACAGGTCTTACGAGCAGTACTTC	CASSLLDRSYEQYF
once	TRBV7-7	.	TRBJ1-1	TGTGCTAGCAGCTTGAGGAAGAACACTGAAGCTTTCTTT	CASSLRKNTEAFF
.	TRBV11-1	.	TRBJ2-3	TGTGCCAGCAGCTTAGCGCAGGGGACACATACGCAGTATTTT	CASSLAQGTHTQYF
.	TRBV7-2	.	TRBJ2-3	TGTGCCAGCAGCCCGACGGGGAGTTCTGAGGTTACGCAGTATTTT	CASSPTGSSEVTQYF
.	TRBV14	.	TRBJ1-2	TGTGCCAGCAGCCAAGACAGGCTCTATGGCTACACCTTC	CASSQDRLYGYTF
.	TRBV2	TRBD1	TRBJ1-4	TGTGCCAGCAGGGATGGGACAGGGAATGAAAAACTGTTTTTT	CASRDGTGNEKLFF
.	TRBV18	.	TRBJ1-2	TGTGCCAGCTCACCACTACAGGGTGCACCTGATGGCTACACCTTC	CASSPLQGAPDGYTF
.	TRBV15	TRBD2	TRBJ2-5	TGTGCCACCAGCAGAGATCGGGGACTAGCGGCCCAAAAGACCCAGTACTTC	CATSRDRGLAAQKTQYF
.	TRBV30	TRBD2	TRBJ2-7	TGTGCCTGGAACCCCCCTGCGGGAGGGTCCTACGAGCAGTACTTC	CAWNPPAGGSYEQYF
.	TRBV10-3	TRBD2	TRBJ2-1	TGTGCCATCAGTGAAATTTTAGCGGGAGATGGGTACAATGAGCAGTTCTTC	CAISEILAGDGYNEQFF
.	TRBV30	TRBD1	TRBJ1-1	TGTGCCTGGAGTGTTGACAGGGGATACACTGAAGCTTTCTTT	CAWSVDRGYTEAFF
.	TRBV5-1	TRBD1	TRBJ1-4	TGCGCCAGCAGCTTGGGACAGGGGGCGGAAAAACTGTTTTTT	CASSLGQGAEKLFF
.	TRBV30	.	TRBJ2-5	TGTGCCTGGAGTTTTTGGAGTATGGGGGGAGTGGTAGAGACCCAGTACTTC	CAWSFWSMGGVVETQYF
.	TRBV7-2	TRBD1	TRBJ1-5	TGCGCCAGCAGCTTTCTAGGACAGGGTCAGCCCCAGCATTTT	CASSFLGQGQPQHF
.	TRBV4-1	TRBD2	TRBJ2-5	TGCGCCAGCAGCCAAGAGGAACTAGCGGGAATGGGAGAGACCCAGTACTTC	CASSQEELAGMGETQYF
.	TRBV14	TRBD1	TRBJ2-1	TGTGCCAGCAGACCTCCGGGACAGCCTTACAATGAGCAGTTCTTC	CASRPPGQPYNEQFF
.	TRBV6-5	TRBD1	TRBJ1-2	TGTGCCAGCAAACCACAGGGGGCGCCCGGCTACACCTTC	CASKPQGAPGYTF
.	TRBV7-8	.	TRBJ1-1	TGTGCCAGCAGCATCAACAAGAACACTGAAGCTTTCTTT	CASSINKNTEAFF
.	TRBV4-1	TRBD2	TRBJ2-3	TGCGCCAGCAGCCAAGACGCCAGCGGGAGGGCCCTCGGGTCACCAGATACGCAGTATTTT	CASSQDASGRALGSPDTQYF
once	TRBV6-4	.	TRBJ2-3	TGTGCCAGCAGCGACCCAGTGGAGGGGAGTACAGATACGCAGTATTTT	CASSDPVEGSTDTQYF
few	TRBV28	TRBD1	TRBJ1-1	TGTGCCAGCAGTCCATTCCCCGGGGACAGGGAATATATGAACACTGAAGCTTTCTTT	CASSPFPGDREYMNTEAFF